The 25 T cell receptor beta chains presented below share a single source sample, sequenced in a study of blood T cell repertoires in COVID-19. The data were produced by immunoSEQ multiplex PCR, yet TCRdb's version contains in-frame clones alone and is incomplete. The profile shows over 40,000 clones, 65% to 85% of them singletons. Input material: peripheral blood. Every receptor here comes from a man aged 35-49 years with acute or convalescent COVID-19.

V usage is TRBV18 and J usage is TRBJ2-5; D gene unclear. CDR3 length: 12 residues. V lost 2 bases to trimming and J lost 5 bases, with 6 bases between them. Germline V gene lookup returns CDR1 KGHSH and CDR2 LQKENI. For the CDR3, the DNA is TGTGCCAGCTCACCAGAGGCGGAGACCCAGTACTTC. The encoded protein is CASSPEAETQYF. The entire variable domain, with the rest obtained from reference TRBV18 and TRBJ2-5, is as follows: NAGVMQNPRHLVRRRGQEARLRCSPMKGHSHVYWYRQLPEEGLKFMVYLQKENIIDESGMPKERFSAEFPKEGPSILRIQQVVRGDSAAYFCASSPEAETQYFGPGTRLLVL.

The genes are TRBV3-1 (or the pseudogene TRBV3-2) and TRBJ2-7; D possibly corresponds to TRBD1 (6 bases). The V end was cut by 4 bases, the J end by 3 bases, with 10 bases between. Germline V CDR1 and CDR2: LGHDT, YNNKEL (reference sequence). There are 13 residues in the CDR3. The CDR3 DNA reads TGTGCCAGCAGCCGAGGACAGCGCTACGAGCAGTACGTC. Translated: CASSRGQRYEQYV.

The chain couples TRBV5-1 to TRBJ2-1, with 7 bases that match TRBD2. After removal of 4 bases from V and 3 bases from J, the junction contained 10 bases not matched to a gene. The CDR3 totals 16 residues. Per germline, CDR1 SGHRS and CDR2 YFSETQ. CDR3 loop: CASSPDSGGNYNEQFF. For the CDR3, the DNA is TGCGCCAGCAGCCCGGATTCGGGGGGAAACTACAATGAGCAGTTCTTC.

The chain carries TRBV6-6 and TRBJ2-7; D perhaps matches TRBD1 (5 bases). Germline loops: CDR1 MNHNY, CDR2 SVGAGI (reference sequence). The CDR3 is 12 residues long. The germline V and J ends were trimmed by 8 bases and 2 bases, with 10 bases remaining between them. In nucleotides, the CDR3 is TGTGCCAGCGAGGCCAGGGCCTACGAGCAGTACTTC. Amino acids: CASEARAYEQYF.

V gene TRBV7-8 combines with J gene TRBJ1-2, with D unresolved. Germline V gene sequence: CDR1 SGHVS, CDR2 FQNEAQ. The CDR3 spans 13 residues. Trimming took 7 bases from V and 10 from J, leaving 19 bases between them. CDR3 bases: TGTGCCAGCACTATAAGTGGGGAGGATCTCTACACCTTC. Its translation is CASTISGEDLYTF.

V usage is TRBV4-1 and J usage is TRBJ1-5; D is unclear. Germline values: CDR1 MGHRA, CDR2 YSYEKL. CDR3 size: 17 residues. V was clipped by 4 bases and J by 2 bases, with 18 bases between them. This CDR3 is CASSPGSRAGGNQPQHF. The CDR3 coding sequence is TGCGCCAGCAGCCCCGGGTCGAGGGCTGGGGGCAATCAGCCCCAGCATTTT.

This chain connects TRBV5-1 to TRBJ2-1; 11 bases agree with TRBD1. V was pared by 4 bases and J by 5 bases, with 5 bases of the junction left unmatched. CDR1 SGHRS and CDR2 YFSETQ come from the germline V gene. The CDR3 has 15 residues. CDR3 nucleotides: TGCGCCAGCAGCGGAGGGACAGGGGGAAACAATGAGCAGTTCTTC. Translating it yields CASSGGTGGNNEQFF.

V usage is TRBV3-1 (or the pseudogene TRBV3-2) and J usage is TRBJ2-1; perhaps TRBD2 as D (6 bases). CDR3 length equals 14 residues. Germline loops: CDR1 LGHDT, CDR2 YNNKEL (reference sequence). Trimming cost V 4 bases and J 4 bases, with 11 bases left between them. DNA of the CDR3: TGTGCCAGCAGCCTCCAACGGGGGTACAATGAGCAGTTCTTC. This encodes CASSLQRGYNEQFF.

The chain is built from TRBV30 and TRBJ1-3, with D hard to call. Per germline, CDR1 GTSNPN and CDR2 SVGIG (reference sequence). The ends were cut back, 5 bases at V and 4 bases at J, with 6 bases in the middle. The CDR3 runs to 11 residues. CDR3 coding DNA: TGTGCCTGGGCCACAGGAAACACCATATATTTT. Protein product: CAWATGNTIYF. Supplemented by reference TRBV30 and TRBJ1-3, the full variable domain reads SQTIHQWPATLVQPVGSPLSLECTVEGTSNPNLYWYRQAAGRGLQLLFYSVGIGQISSEVPQNLSASRPQDRQFILSSKKLLLSDSGFYLCAWATGNTIYFGEGSWLTVV.

This clone was detected a few times. The chain combines TRBV24-1 with TRBJ1-5, with D possibly matching TRBD1 (6 bases). V gave up 4 bases and J gave up 9 bases, with 9 bases separating them. Per the germline V gene, CDR1 is KGHDR and CDR2 is SFDVKD. The CDR3 sequence is 12 residues long. This CDR3 reads CATSEGGRPQHF. CDR3 DNA: TGTGCCACCAGTGAAGGGGGTCGGCCCCAGCATTTT.

This clone appeared a few times. This chain uses TRBV2 with TRBJ1-2, with D possibly matching TRBD1 (6 bases). Germline V gene data show CDR1 as SNHLY and CDR2 as FYNNEI. The CDR3 sequence is 15 residues long. V was clipped by 5 bases and J by 4 bases, with 17 bases between them. In DNA form, the CDR3 reads TGTGCCAGCAGTCCCGGGGGGGCGATTGGCTATGGCTACACCTTC. Protein product: CASSPGGAIGYGYTF.

This chain uses TRBV3-1 (or the pseudogene TRBV3-2) with TRBJ2-3; D may be TRBD2 (6 bases). V was pared by 5 bases and J by 7 bases, with 16 bases between. CDR3 length: 14 amino acids. Germline V gene sequence: CDR1 LGHDT, CDR2 YNNKEL (reference sequence). In DNA form, the CDR3 reads TGTGCCAGCAGCACAACAGCGGGTAAAAATACGCAGTATTTT. Translation: CASSTTAGKNTQYF.

The chain employs TRBV12-3 or TRBV12-4 and TRBJ1-2; 9 bases are a match to TRBD1. The length of the CDR3 is 13 residues. Unmatched junction bases numbered 8, after V lost 7 bases and J lost 8 bases. This CDR3 reads CASTPDRGGGYTF. The CDR3 nucleotides are TGTGCCAGCACCCCGGACAGGGGAGGAGGCTACACCTTC.

The chain is built from TRBV24-1 and TRBJ1-5; 9 positions agree with TRBD1. The trim removed 5 bases at V and 7 bases at J, leaving 8 bases unmatched. Germline V gene data show CDR1 as KGHDR and CDR2 as SFDVKD. This CDR3 comprises 15 residues. CDR3 loop: CATSAADRGGQPQHF. CDR3 sequence (DNA): TGTGCCACCAGTGCCGCGGACAGGGGTGGGCAGCCCCAGCATTTT.

J is TRBJ1-2 and V is TRBV2, with D hard to call. Germline loops: CDR1 SNHLY, CDR2 FYNNEI. The V gene lost 4 bases and the J gene lost 4 bases, with 10 bases spanning the gap. CDR3 length: 13 amino acids. In nucleotides, the CDR3 is TGTGCCAGCAGTGTAGAAGCAAGCTATGGCTACACCTTC. Translated, it gives CASSVEASYGYTF.

In this sample, this clone turned up once. This sequence joins TRBV2 and TRBJ2-4; D is perhaps TRBD2 (6 bases). V gave up 7 bases and J gave up 2 bases, with 9 bases separating them. This CDR3 region has 13 residues. Germline CDR1 reads SNHLY; CDR2 reads FYNNEI. Here the CDR3 reads CASTRDSKNIQYF. The CDR3 nucleotides read TGTGCCAGCACCCGGGACTCCAAAAACATTCAGTACTTC. The variable domain in full, with the rest retrieved from reference TRBV2 and TRBJ2-4, is EPEVTQTPSHQVTQMGQEVILRCVPISNHLYFYWYRQILGQKVEFLVSFYNNEISEKSEIFDDQFSVERPDGSNFTLKIRSTKLEDSAMYFCASTRDSKNIQYFGAGTRLSVL.

The rearrangement uses TRBV5-1 and TRBJ2-5, with TRBD2 matching over 11 bases. The germline CDR1 and CDR2 sequences are SGHRS and YFSETQ. The CDR3 has 17 amino acids. The V and J ends lost 6 bases and 2 bases, in that order; junction bases with no gene match: 12. CDR3 DNA: TGCGCCAGCACCCTGAGGACTAGCGGGTTAACGCAAGAGACCCAGTACTTC. Its protein is CASTLRTSGLTQETQYF.

This clone was detected a few times. The J gene is TRBJ2-1, the V gene TRBV19; 9 bases match TRBD1. Trimming took 4 bases from V and 8 from J; bases not matched to a gene: 9. This CDR3 contains 15 residues. Looked up from germline, CDR1 is LNHDA and CDR2 is SQIVND (reference sequence). DNA for the CDR3: TGTGCCAGTAGTAAAAACACAGGGGGCTGGGATGAGCAGTTCTTC. This translates into CASSKNTGGWDEQFF.

This chain connects TRBV7-9 to TRBJ2-7, with no clear D. The CDR3 sequence is 16 residues long. The germline V and J ends were trimmed by 5 bases and 3 bases, with 20 bases remaining between them. Per germline, CDR1 SEHNR and CDR2 FQNEAQ (reference sequence). DNA of the CDR3: TGTGCCAGCAGCCAGAACCTTGGCGGAAATAACTACGAGCAGTACTTC. It encodes CASSQNLGGNNYEQYF.

This chain uses TRBV6-1 with TRBJ1-2, with a possible D match to TRBD1 (5 bases). CDR1 and CDR2 (germline): MNHNS, SASEGT. This CDR3 is 15 amino acids long. Trimming stripped 0 bases from V and 8 bases from J, with 16 bases between. The CDR3 region is CASSEAWGRLGGYTF. The CDR3 nucleotides read TGTGCCAGCAGTGAAGCATGGGGCCGGTTGGGCGGCTACACCTTC.

This clone showed up just once. The chain has TRBV27 and TRBJ1-2; 10 bases are a match to TRBD1. CDR3 size: 14 residues. Per germline, CDR1 MNHEY and CDR2 SMNVEV (reference sequence). V trimming: 6 bases; J trimming: 6 bases; junction bases outside the gene matches: 7. The DNA for the CDR3 is TGTGCCAGCAGGCCGGGACAGGGGCGTCATGGCTACACCTTC. Its translation is CASRPGQGRHGYTF.

The chain uses TRBV18 and TRBJ1-2; 7 nucleotides align to TRBD1. The germline CDR1 and CDR2 sequences are KGHSH and LQKENI. The CDR3 covers 15 residues. V was clipped by 3 bases and J by 2 bases; unmatched bases: 6. The CDR3 DNA reads as TGTGCCAGCTCACCGAGACAGGGAAGCAACTATGGCTACACCTTC. Residues: CASSPRQGSNYGYTF.

The chain is built from TRBV5-4 and TRBJ2-3, with 9 bases identical to TRBD2. The CDR3 runs 16 residues. J gave up 1 base and V 4 bases, and 7 bases lay outside the gene matches. Germline V gene lookup returns CDR1 SGHNT and CDR2 YYREEE (reference sequence). The CDR3 spells CASSKSGRTGTDTQYF. The CDR3 bases are TGTGCCAGCAGCAAAAGCGGGAGGACAGGCACAGATACGCAGTATTTT.

This sequence joins TRBV7-2 and TRBJ1-2; D is possibly TRBD1 (6 bases). There are 12 residues in the CDR3. The germline V gene encodes CDR1 SGHTA and CDR2 FQGNSA. Trimming took off 2 bases at V and 5 bases at J, with 6 bases between the two ends. CDR3 loop: CASSLRGYGYTF. The DNA of the CDR3 is TGTGCCAGCAGCTTAAGGGGGTATGGCTACACCTTC.

The chain uses TRBV15 and TRBJ2-1; the match to TRBD2 covers 15 bases. Per germline, CDR1 LNHNV and CDR2 YYDKDF (reference sequence). The V and J ends lost 3 bases and 9 bases, in that order; junction bases with no gene match: 0. The CDR3 length is 14 residues. CDR3 amino acids: CATSRGLAGGEQFF. For the CDR3, the DNA is TGTGCCACCAGCAGGGGACTAGCGGGGGGTGAGCAGTTCTTC. The full variable domain, completed using reference TRBV15 and TRBJ2-1, is DAMVIQNPRYQVTQFGKPVTLSCSQTLNHNVMYWYQQKSSQAPKLLFHYYDKDFNNEADTPDNFQSRRPNTSFCFLDIRSPGLGDTAMYLCATSRGLAGGEQFFGPGTRLTVL.